Shown below are 21 T cell receptor beta chains from a single sample sequenced in a study of blood T cell repertoires in COVID-19. Sequencing used immunoSEQ multiplex PCR; TCRdb keeps in-frame clones, though not all of them. This sample has about 230,000 clones; around 86% occur once, and the top ten carry around a tenth. The sample taken for sequencing was peripheral blood. The receptors come from a man aged 50 to 60 with COVID-19, enrolled during active disease.

The chain combines TRBV6-5 with TRBJ1-2; D is undetermined. Germline V gene lookup returns CDR1 MNHEY and CDR2 SVGAGI. This CDR3 has 15 amino acids. V was shortened by 2 bases and J by 5 bases, with 15 bases between the two germline ends. The CDR3 region has the DNA TGTGCCAGCAGTTACAATCCAGCGTTAATTTATGGCTACACCTTC. It is translated as CASSYNPALIYGYTF.

This clone occurred once. This chain connects TRBV3-1 (or the pseudogene TRBV3-2) to TRBJ2-5, with D tentatively TRBD2 (7 bases). Trimming took off 2 bases at V and 2 bases at J, with 12 bases between the two ends. In germline, CDR1 is LGHDT, CDR2 YNNKEL (reference sequence). The CDR3 is 15 residues long. CDR3 bases: TGTGCCAGCAGCCAAAGGGGGGGGGAACAAGAGACCCAGTACTTC. Residues: CASSQRGGEQETQYF.

The V call is TRBV7-2, the J call TRBJ1-3; 12 bases map to TRBD1. The CDR3 has 19 amino acids. Germline V lookup: CDR1 SGHTA, CDR2 FQGNSA. J lost 4 bases, V lost 5 bases, and 15 bases had no gene match. In nucleotides, the CDR3 is TGTGCCAGCAGCCCGCTTCTGGGGACAGGGGGCAGTTTGGGAAACACCATATATTTT. It is translated as CASSPLLGTGGSLGNTIYF.

This clone turned up a few times. The rearrangement uses TRBV11-1 and TRBJ2-5; 11 bases are a match to TRBD1. Germline V CDR1 and CDR2: SGHAT, FQDESV (reference sequence). The CDR3 sequence is 16 residues long. The trim removed 3 bases at V and 5 bases at J, leaving 8 bases unmatched. CDR3 nucleotide sequence: TGTGCCAGCAGCTTTGCGGACAGGGGGCTTGGGGAGACCCAGTACTTC. It codes for CASSFADRGLGETQYF.

This rearrangement joins TRBV11-2 to TRBJ1-5; tentative D call: TRBD1 (6 bases). Trimming cost V 1 base and J 1 base, with 8 bases left between them. The CDR3 has 15 residues. CDR1 and CDR2 from the germline V gene are SGHAT and FQNNGV. CDR3 protein: CASSLGTGSNQPQHF. CDR3 DNA sequence: TGTGCCAGCAGCTTAGGAACAGGGAGCAATCAGCCCCAGCATTTT.

The rearrangement uses TRBV21-1 and TRBJ1-5; TRBD1 is taken as the D call from the table, unchecked against the DNA. TRBV21-1 is a recognized pseudogene. The CDR3 loop spans 21 amino acids. DNA of the CDR3: TGTGCCAGCAGCAAAGATCCATGTTGCGGAACAGGGATCGGGCACAATCAGCCCCAGCATTTT. Residues: CASSKDPCCGTGIGHNQPQHF.

The chain couples TRBV19 to TRBJ2-7; TRBD1 matches at 11 bases. CDR1 and CDR2 from the germline V gene are LNHDA and SQIVND (reference sequence). The CDR3 is 17 residues long. V shed 5 bases and J 4 bases; nucleotides not matched to a gene: 13. The CDR3 region has the DNA TGTGCCAGTAGTCTCCGGGACAGGGGGGCTGGGGCATACGAGCAGTACTTC. Amino acids: CASSLRDRGAGAYEQYF.

A few counts support this clone. The rearrangement links TRBV9 to TRBJ1-6; D is possibly TRBD1 (6 bases). The germline V gene encodes CDR1 SGDLS and CDR2 YYNGEE. The CDR3 extends over 15 amino acids. V shed 0 bases and J shed 10 bases, with 14 bases lying between them. The CDR3 sequence is CASSVEGGGGSPLHF. DNA of the CDR3: TGTGCCAGCAGCGTAGAAGGAGGGGGGGGATCACCCCTCCACTTT.

The chain couples TRBV6-5 to TRBJ2-1; 8 bases are shared with TRBD1. The CDR3 sequence is 15 residues long. The trim removed 5 bases at V and 4 bases at J, leaving 7 bases unmatched. The germline V gene has CDR1 MNHEY and CDR2 SVGAGI. CDR3 loop: CASSPRDRQYNEQFF. The CDR3 bases are TGTGCCAGCAGTCCCCGGGACAGGCAATACAATGAGCAGTTCTTC.

This chain uses TRBV7-9 with TRBJ2-7; the match to TRBD1 covers 8 bases. Germline V gene data show CDR1 as SEHNR and CDR2 as FQNEAQ (reference sequence). The CDR3 is 14 residues long. After removal of 3 bases from V and 5 bases from J, the junction contained 6 bases not matched to a gene. In DNA form, the CDR3 reads TGTGCCAGCAGCTTTGAGGACAGGGCACACGAGCAGTACTTC. Translated: CASSFEDRAHEQYF.

The gene calls are TRBV11-3 and TRBJ2-7; D perhaps matches TRBD2 (5 bases). This CDR3 spans 14 amino acids. Germline values: CDR1 SGHNT, CDR2 YENEEA. Trimming took off 7 bases at V and 2 bases at J, with 15 bases between the two ends. Here the CDR3 DNA reads TGTGCCAGCACCCTGCGGGTAGAGCCCTACGAGCAGTACTTC. Amino acids: CASTLRVEPYEQYF.

The chain couples TRBV11-2 to TRBJ1-2; 10 bases map to TRBD1. Germline lookup yields CDR1 SGHAT and CDR2 FQNNGV. This CDR3 spans 15 amino acids. With V trimmed by 3 bases and J by 1 base, 2 bases remained unmatched. CDR3 region: CASSLGQGINYGYTF. The CDR3 DNA follows: TGTGCCAGCAGCTTGGGACAGGGGATTAACTATGGCTACACCTTC.

The gene calls are TRBV29-1 and TRBJ1-1; D is possibly TRBD1 (6 bases). Trimming cost V 7 bases and J 1 base, with 13 bases left between them. The CDR3 is made up of 13 amino acids. Germline loops: CDR1 SQVTM, CDR2 ANQGSEA. The CDR3 spells CSARQAGNTEAFF. The CDR3 region has the DNA TGCAGCGCAAGACAGGCCGGGAACACTGAAGCTTTCTTT.

CDR3 coding DNA: TGTGCCAGCAGTTTTGGACTCGACACAGATACGCAGTATTTT. It translates to CASSFGLDTDTQYF. The chain employs TRBV6-2 or TRBV6-3 and TRBJ2-3; D possibly corresponds to TRBD2 (5 bases). Germline V gene lookup returns CDR1 MNHEY and CDR2 SVGEGT. Trimming left V 4 bases short and J 2 bases short, with 10 bases between. This CDR3 has 14 residues.

Here the CDR3 DNA reads TGTGCCAGCAGTTACTCGCGGGGGAAAAACAATGAGCAGTTCTTC. Amino acid sequence: CASSYSRGKNNEQFF. J is TRBJ2-1 and V is TRBV6-2 or TRBV6-3, with 7 bases that match TRBD2. This CDR3 has 15 amino acids. The V segment lost 0 bases and the J segment 5 bases; nucleotides outside the gene matches: 4. Germline V gives CDR1 MNHEY, CDR2 SVGEGT.

This chain links TRBV13 with TRBJ1-5, with 8 positions matching TRBD1. The CDR3 covers 14 residues. Trimming took 3 bases from V and 8 from J; bases not matched to a gene: 6. Germline assignment: CDR1 PRHDT and CDR2 FYEKMQ (reference sequence). CDR3 sequence (DNA): TGTGCCAGCAGCTTCGGACAGGGAGGGGAGCCCCAGCATTTT. Residues: CASSFGQGGEPQHF.

This clone appeared once. J is TRBJ2-5 and V is TRBV5-1; a possible D gene is TRBD2 (5 bases). V lost 4 bases and J lost 2, with 15 bases in between. The CDR3 extends over 15 amino acids. Looked up from germline, CDR1 is SGHRS and CDR2 is YFSETQ. CDR3 sequence reads: CASSRDGIRQETQYF. The CDR3, as DNA: TGCGCCAGCAGCCGAGACGGGATTCGGCAAGAGACCCAGTACTTC.

The chain combines TRBV11-2 with TRBJ2-5, with 7 bases lining up with TRBD1. Germline trimming cut 5 bases from V and 2 bases from J; bases unmatched to any gene: 2. Germline CDR1 SGHAT, CDR2 FQNNGV. This CDR3 contains 13 residues. CDR3 loop: CASSEGQQETQYF. CDR3 coding DNA: TGTGCCAGCAGCGAGGGACAGCAAGAGACCCAGTACTTC.

This clone was counted a few times. Other DNA sequences in this specimen translate into the identical CDR3. This sequence joins TRBV19 and TRBJ1-5; possibly TRBD1 for D (5 bases). The V end lost 5 bases, the J end lost 2 bases, and 7 bases lay between the germline ends. The germline V gene has CDR1 LNHDA and CDR2 SQIVND (reference sequence). The CDR3 spans 13 residues. CDR3 residues: CASSQQGNQPQHF. CDR3 coding DNA: TGTGCCAGTAGTCAACAGGGCAATCAGCCCCAGCATTTT.

J is TRBJ2-1 and V is TRBV2, with TRBD2 matching 12 bases. Germline trimming cut 4 bases from V and 7 bases from J; bases unmatched to any gene: 5. This CDR3 region has 15 residues. Germline loops: CDR1 SNHLY, CDR2 FYNNEI. The CDR3 loop reads CASSATSGSYNEQFF. DNA of the CDR3: TGTGCCAGCAGTGCGACTAGCGGGAGTTATAATGAGCAGTTCTTC.

The chain has TRBV5-6 and TRBJ2-7; D gene uncertain. CDR3 length: 14 amino acids. V dropped 2 bases and J dropped 3 bases, with 12 bases sitting between them. Germline lookup yields CDR1 SGHDT and CDR2 YYEEEE. Written as DNA, the CDR3 is TGTGCCAGCAGCTTTGGAGAGGTCGGCTACGAGCAGTACTTC. This gives the protein CASSFGEVGYEQYF.